The present T cell receptor beta chain was sequenced within a study of blood T cells in healthy people across ages. Findings of the study overall: Higher naive T cell percentage went strongly together with higher TCR beta diversity.

The length of the CDR3 is 15 residues. CDR1 SNHLY and CDR2 FYNNEI come from the germline V gene. This clonotype was recorded a few times. Its matching antigen is unknown. A read error may account for a junction end that differs from germline. Alongside a J-beta primer mix, a sample-barcoded 5' primer served in a second PCR lasting about 7 to 11 cycles. TCRdb processed the 5' RACE reads anew with MiXCR; each CDR3 protein has one entry. The sample consists of about 510,000 distinct CDR3 sequences, roughly a quarter of them appearing once. These data were also filed under a second study, of T cells of mothers and their children.

The specimen sequenced was blood. The receptor's source is a boy between 2 and 10 years old in good health. V usage is TRBV2 and J usage is TRBJ2-1; TRBD2 matches at 7 bases. CDR3 bases: TGTGCCAGCAGTGGGGAGGGGACCCACTACAATGAGCAGTTCTTT. Translating it yields CASSGEGTHYNEQFF.